This T cell receptor beta chain came from a study of blood T cell repertoires in COVID-19. Study background: The study drew acute and convalescent COVID-19 samples from the United States, Italy and Spain. The analysed material was cDNA or gDNA that came from T cells, B-cell-depleted T cells, or PBMCs.

This CDR3 is 18 amino acids long. Source study methods: Amplification with reference gene primers provided the estimates of nucleated cell counts. Generated by immunoSEQ multiplex PCR, the TCRdb table keeps only in-frame clones and is missing some. V, J and clone size were drawn from that table, and D and trimming were deduced from the DNA. This table has around 100,000 clones, around four fifths appearing once. The sequenced material came from peripheral blood. The chain uses TRBV21-1 and TRBJ1-3; TRBD1, the table's D call, was not compared with the DNA. TRBV21-1 is labeled a pseudogene. The sequence derives from a woman in her 70s with acute or convalescent COVID-19. The DNA for the CDR3 is TGTGCCAGCAGCAAGCTCCCCTGGGGCAGAACCTCTGGAAACACCATATATTTT. Translation gives CASSKLPWGRTSGNTIYF.